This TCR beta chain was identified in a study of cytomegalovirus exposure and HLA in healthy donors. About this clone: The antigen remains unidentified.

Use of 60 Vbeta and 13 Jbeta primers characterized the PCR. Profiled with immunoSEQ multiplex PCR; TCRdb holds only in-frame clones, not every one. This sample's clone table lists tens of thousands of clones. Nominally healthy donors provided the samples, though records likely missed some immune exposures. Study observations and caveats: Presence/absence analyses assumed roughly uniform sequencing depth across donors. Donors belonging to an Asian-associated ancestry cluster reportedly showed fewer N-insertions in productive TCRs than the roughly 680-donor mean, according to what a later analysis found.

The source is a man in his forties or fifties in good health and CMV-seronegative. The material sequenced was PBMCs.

The CDR3 region has the DNA TGTGCCAGCAGTGTCCGACACACAGATACGCAGTATTTT. Translating it yields CASSVRHTDTQYF. The chain links TRBV6-4 to TRBJ2-3; D is unclear. CDR3 length: 13 residues. Trimming took 4 bases from V and 2 from J, leaving 7 bases between them. Germline CDR1 MRHNA, CDR2 SNTAGT.